This T cell receptor beta chain was captured in a study of cytomegalovirus exposure and HLA in healthy donors. This PCR relied on a set of 60 Vbeta primers and 13 Jbeta primers. Profiled with immunoSEQ multiplex PCR; TCRdb holds only in-frame clones, not every one. The sample includes about 90,000 clones, around 79% of them seen just once. This clone has only a few counts. Trimming removed 6 bases at V and 6 bases at J, with 16 bases between. This CDR3 comprises 14 residues. Germline V gene sequence: CDR1 LNHNV, CDR2 YYDKDF (reference sequence). Sequencing was done on a sample of PBMCs. The chain has TRBV15 and TRBJ2-3; a possible D gene is TRBD2 (6 bases). The sequence came from a woman aged 40 to 50 in good health and CMV-seropositive. The CDR3 reads CATSSTSLRDTQYF. The CDR3 coding sequence is TGTGCCACCAGTTCCACTAGCTTGAGGGATACGCAGTATTTT.